This TCR beta chain stems from a study of blood T cell repertoires in COVID-19. For the study at large: Sites in the United States, Italy and Spain provided acute and convalescent COVID-19 samples.

Enrollment of patients from Seattle took place during active infection, with longitudinal follow-up. How the authors handled the data: Nucleated cell number was recorded as an estimate derived from reference gene primer amplification. Method: immunoSEQ multiplex PCR; TCRdb's copy keeps in-frame clones and lacks some. V, J and clone size derive from that table, while D and trimming were established from the DNA sequence. The sample contains about 250,000 clones, approximately 89% of which appear only once. The origin of this receptor is a woman in her 30s with COVID-19, enrolled during active disease. The sample consisted of peripheral blood.

In DNA form, the CDR3 reads TGTGCCAGCAGCCCCAACGGTTATAGGGGCCGTTTTGGCACAGATACGCAGTATTTT. Its translation is CASSPNGYRGRFGTDTQYF. The chain joins TRBV7-2 to TRBJ2-3, with TRBD1 as a possible D gene (5 bases). V lost 5 bases and J 1 base, leaving 25 bases between the germline ends. The V gene's germline CDR1 is SGHTA and CDR2 FQGNSA. The CDR3 is made up of 19 amino acids. Full variable domain (remainder filled in from reference TRBV7-2 and TRBJ2-3): GAGVSQSPSNKVTEKGKDVELRCDPISGHTALYWYRQSLGQGLEFLIYFQGNSAPDKSGLPSDRFSAERTGGSVSTLTIQRTQQEDSAVYLCASSPNGYRGRFGTDTQYFGPGTRLTVL.